The present T cell receptor beta chain was sequenced within a study of T cell responses to AZD1222 COVID-19 vaccine. The ends were cut back, 5 bases at V and 3 bases at J, with 14 bases in the middle. Looked up from germline, CDR1 is SGHRS and CDR2 is YFSETQ. The CDR3 sequence is 14 residues long. This clone was seen a single time. The method was immunoSEQ multiplex PCR; TCRdb's version includes in-frame clones alone and lacks a portion of them. The repertoire holds 160,000 or so clones, with 92% as singletons. The chain joins TRBV5-1 to TRBJ1-1; D gene unclear. The source material was peripheral blood, sampled 28 days after the second AZD1222 dose. The origin of this receptor is an adult who received the AZD1222 COVID-19 vaccine. CDR3 amino acids: CASRSEGGYTEAFF. CDR3 nucleotide sequence: TGCGCCAGCAGAAGTGAGGGAGGGTACACTGAAGCTTTCTTT.